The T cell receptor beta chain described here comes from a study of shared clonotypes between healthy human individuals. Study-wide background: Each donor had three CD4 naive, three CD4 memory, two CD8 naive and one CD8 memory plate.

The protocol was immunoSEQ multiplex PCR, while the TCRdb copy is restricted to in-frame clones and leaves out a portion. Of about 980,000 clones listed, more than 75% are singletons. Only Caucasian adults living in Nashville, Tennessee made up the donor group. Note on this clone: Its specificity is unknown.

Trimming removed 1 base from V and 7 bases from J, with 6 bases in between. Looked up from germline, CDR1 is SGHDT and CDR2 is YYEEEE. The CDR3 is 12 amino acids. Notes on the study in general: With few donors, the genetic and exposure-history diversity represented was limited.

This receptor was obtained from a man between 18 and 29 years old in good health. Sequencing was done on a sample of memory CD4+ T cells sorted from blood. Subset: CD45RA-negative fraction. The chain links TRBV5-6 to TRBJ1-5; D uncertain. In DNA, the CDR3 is TGTGCCAGCAGCTTGTTCGAGCAGCCCCAGCATTTT. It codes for CASSLFEQPQHF.